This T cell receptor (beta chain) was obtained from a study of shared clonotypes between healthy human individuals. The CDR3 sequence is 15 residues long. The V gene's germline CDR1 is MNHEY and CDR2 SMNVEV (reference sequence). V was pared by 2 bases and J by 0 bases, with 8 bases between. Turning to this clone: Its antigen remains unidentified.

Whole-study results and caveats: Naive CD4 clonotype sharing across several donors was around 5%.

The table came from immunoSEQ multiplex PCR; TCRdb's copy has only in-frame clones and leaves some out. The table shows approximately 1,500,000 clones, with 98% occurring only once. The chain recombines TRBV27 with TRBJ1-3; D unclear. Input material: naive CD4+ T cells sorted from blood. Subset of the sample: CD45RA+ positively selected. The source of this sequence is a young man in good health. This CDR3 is CASSLRASSGNTIYF. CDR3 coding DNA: TGTGCCAGCAGTTTAAGGGCCAGCTCTGGAAACACCATATATTTT.